This T cell receptor (beta chain) was sequenced during a study of blood T cell repertoires in COVID-19. Study-wide context: Whether acute or convalescent, the COVID-19 samples came from the United States, Italy and Spain. T cells, B-cell-depleted T cells, or PBMCs supplied cDNA or gDNA.

Original data processing: It was from reference gene primer amplification that nucleated cell counts were estimated. Some clones are missing from TCRdb's copy, which holds only in-frame ones; the method was immunoSEQ multiplex PCR. The V and J calls and clone size were taken over from that table, and D and trimming were inferred from the DNA. The sample holds about 180,000 clones; 89% are singletons and the top ten take less than 2%. The CDR3 extends over 12 amino acids. Trimming shortened V by 8 bases and J by 7 bases, and 12 bases separated the two germline ends. The germline V gene encodes CDR1 SNHLY and CDR2 FYNNEI.

Sequencing input: peripheral blood. This rearrangement joins TRBV2 to TRBJ2-1; weak D call: TRBD2 (5 bases). The sequence came from a man between 18 and 35 years old who had recovered from COVID-19. The CDR3 region has the DNA TGTGCCAGCTTCAGGACTGCTAATGAGCAGTTCTTC. It specifies CASFRTANEQFF.